This T cell receptor (beta chain) was observed in a study of PD-1 blockade in classical Hodgkin lymphoma. General study findings and limits: Nivolumab initiation under 1 year post-ASCT meant exclusion. At C4D1, TCR diversity had climbed significantly for CD4+ cells, though not for CD8+ cells.

With 2 bases removed from V and 4 bases from J, the gap between germline ends came to 18 bases. The germline V gene encodes CDR1 SGHNT and CDR2 YYREEE (reference sequence). The CDR3 extends over 17 amino acids. TCRdb's table, derived via immunoSEQ multiplex PCR, lists solely in-frame clones and lacks some. The table includes around 30,000 clones, around 80% detected once. Points on this clone: Its matching antigen is unknown.

Time point noted: cycle 4 day 1 (C4D1), after 6 weeks of nivolumab. No patient escaped relapse after autologous stem cell transplantation, and brentuximab vedotin exposure varied. The chain links TRBV5-4 to TRBJ2-2; D tentatively reads TRBD1 or TRBD2 (6 bases each). This material consisted of peripheral blood mononuclear cells (PBMCs), taken before the fourth cycle of nivolumab. The TCR originated in a human donor with classical Hodgkin lymphoma. The CDR3 bases are TGTGCCAGCAGCTTCGAACCGGGACTGGGGGCCACCGGGGAGCTGTTTTTT. This gives the protein CASSFEPGLGATGELFF.